Here is one TCR beta chain with its context. Only in-frame clones appear in the TCRdb table, and some are missing; sequencing was by immunoSEQ multiplex PCR. The sample lists 85,000 to 120,000 clones, 85% to 90% occurring once. This sample was included in a study of blood T cell repertoires in COVID-19. Study in general: COVID-19 samples, acute and convalescent, were from the United States, Italy and Spain.

The CDR3 extends over 16 amino acids. Germline V CDR1 and CDR2: SEHNR, FQNEAQ (reference sequence). V lost 4 bases and J 0 bases, leaving 16 bases between the germline ends. The V call is TRBV7-9, the J call TRBJ2-7; D possibly corresponds to TRBD2 (6 bases). The sequence was obtained from a man aged 45-65 years with active or convalescent COVID-19. Specimen: peripheral blood. In DNA, the CDR3 is TGTGCCAGCAGCTCAAGGAGGGACCCGAGCTCCTACGAGCAGTACTTC. It yields the protein CASSSRRDPSSYEQYF. The whole variable domain, remainder taken from reference TRBV7-9 and TRBJ2-7, is DTGVSQNPRHKITKRGQNVTFRCDPISEHNRLYWYRQTLGQGPEFLTYFQNEAQLEKSRLLSDRFSAERPKGSFSTLEIQRTEQGDSAMYLCASSSRRDPSSYEQYFGPGTRLTVT.